The 18 T cell receptor beta chains presented below share a single source sample, sequenced in a study of cytomegalovirus exposure and HLA in healthy donors. PCR employed 60 Vbeta and 13 Jbeta primers. Libraries were prepared by immunoSEQ multiplex PCR; TCRdb keeps only in-frame clonotypes and omits some of them. The sample lists 100,000 to 150,000 clones; 78% were seen once. Sequencing was carried out using PBMCs. The receptor source for this set is a female donor in good health and CMV-seronegative.

In DNA, the CDR3 is TGTGCCAGCAGCTTAGAAAGAGGCCGGGCCAAGTTCAGCGGGAGCCCTTACGAGCAGTACTTC. Residues: CASSLERGRAKFSGSPYEQYF. V is TRBV7-6 and J is TRBJ2-7; 8 bases are a match to TRBD2. V trimming: 1 base; J trimming: 4 bases; junction bases outside the gene matches: 24. The CDR3 loop spans 21 amino acids. In germline, CDR1 is SGHVS, CDR2 FNYEAQ.

The V gene is TRBV19, the J gene TRBJ2-1, with D tentatively TRBD2 (6 bases). The V and J ends lost 0 bases and 5 bases respectively, with 11 bases between them. The CDR3 covers 15 residues. Germline values: CDR1 LNHDA, CDR2 SQIVND (reference sequence). The CDR3 sequence is CASSIDRLANNEQFF. For the CDR3, the DNA is TGTGCCAGTAGTATAGATCGTCTAGCGAACAATGAGCAGTTCTTC.

The chain has TRBV18 and TRBJ1-3, with D uncertain. This CDR3 is 14 amino acids long. Trimming shortened V by 2 bases and J by 0 bases, and 5 bases separated the two germline ends. Per the germline V gene, CDR1 is KGHSH and CDR2 is LQKENI. The CDR3 coding sequence is TGTGCCAGCTCACCAGTCAACTCTGGAAACACCATATATTTT. Translated: CASSPVNSGNTIYF.

The chain uses TRBV28 and TRBJ2-7; 7 nucleotides line up with TRBD1. With 4 bases clipped from V and 2 bases from J, the junction kept 8 bases outside the gene matches. Germline loops: CDR1 MDHEN, CDR2 SYDVKM. This CDR3 has 15 residues. The CDR3 nucleotides are TGTGCCAGCAGTTCCGGTGGGGACAGTCCCTACGAGCAGTACTTC. Protein product: CASSSGGDSPYEQYF.

With respect to this clone: Other nucleotide sequences from this sample produce the same CDR3. CDR3 in DNA: TGTGCCAGCAGTTACTCTGTGCGGGACTCCTACGAGCAGTACTTC. Its protein is CASSYSVRDSYEQYF. The chain recombines TRBV6-6 with TRBJ2-7; D possibly corresponds to TRBD2 (6 bases). Germline lookup yields CDR1 MNHNY and CDR2 SVGAGI (reference sequence). This CDR3 spans 15 amino acids. With 0 bases removed from V and 0 bases from J, the gap between germline ends came to 9 bases.

The gene calls are TRBV2 and TRBJ2-5; 10 bases fit TRBD2. This CDR3 contains 15 residues. V lost 3 bases, J lost 2 bases, and 3 bases stayed unmatched. Germline V gene lookup returns CDR1 SNHLY and CDR2 FYNNEI. CDR3 DNA: TGTGCCAGCAGTGACACTAGCGGGGCGCAAGAGACCCAGTACTTC. Translated, it gives CASSDTSGAQETQYF.

In its sample, this clone was seen once. The chain carries TRBV29-1 and TRBJ2-7, with a tentative D call TRBD1 (6 bases). The germline V gene encodes CDR1 SQVTM and CDR2 ANQGSEA. The CDR3 loop spans 15 amino acids. V was trimmed by 0 bases and J by 1 base, leaving 13 bases between them. CDR3 nucleotides: TGCAGCGTTGAAGACGAGCCAACAGGGTCCTACGAGCAGTACTTC. Translation gives CSVEDEPTGSYEQYF.

Turning to this clone: Other DNA sequences in the same sample also yield this CDR3. The chain couples TRBV28 to TRBJ1-4; D is possibly TRBD1 (6 bases). V was cut by 6 bases and J by 5 bases, with 16 bases left in between. The CDR3 length is 15 residues. Per the germline V gene, CDR1 is MDHEN and CDR2 is SYDVKM. CDR3 in DNA: TGTGCCAGCAGACGCCGGACAGCAGTCAATGAAAAACTGTTTTTT. Residues: CASRRRTAVNEKLFF.

This clone has just a few counts. The chain joins TRBV5-1 to TRBJ1-3, with 7 bases matching TRBD1. The V segment lost 2 bases and the J segment 0 bases; nucleotides outside the gene matches: 2. The CDR3 sequence is 15 residues long. In germline, CDR1 is SGHRS, CDR2 YFSETQ. CDR3 amino acids: CASSLTGVSGNTIYF. CDR3 in DNA: TGCGCCAGCAGCTTAACAGGGGTCTCTGGAAACACCATATATTTT.

The J gene is TRBJ2-7, the V gene TRBV4-2, with TRBD1 matching 8 bases. The ends lost 3 bases at V and 7 bases at J; junction bases unmatched: 2. CDR3 size: 12 residues. Germline V gene sequence: CDR1 LGHNA, CDR2 YNFKEQ. In DNA form, the CDR3 reads TGTGCCAGCAGCCACGGACAGGGTGAGCAGTACTTC. Amino acid sequence: CASSHGQGEQYF.

The CDR3 sequence: CASSGRTGANEKLFF. The CDR3 DNA follows: TGTGCCAGCAGTGGGAGGACAGGGGCCAATGAAAAACTGTTTTTT. The chain carries TRBV2 and TRBJ1-4; 9 bases align to TRBD1. The V segment lost 4 bases and the J segment 5 bases; nucleotides outside the gene matches: 5. The CDR3 is 15 amino acids. Germline values: CDR1 SNHLY, CDR2 FYNNEI.

The genes are TRBV7-8 and TRBJ1-3; D is undetermined. The CDR3 is 15 amino acids. V gave up 4 bases and J gave up 2 bases, with 12 bases separating them. Germline CDR1 is SGHVS and CDR2 is FQNEAQ. The CDR3 spells CASSSRAGTGNTIYF. Written as DNA, the CDR3 is TGTGCCAGCAGCTCCCGGGCGGGGACTGGAAACACCATATATTTT.

The V and J genes are TRBV10-3 and TRBJ2-3; 12 bases map to TRBD2. Losses at the gene ends were 0 bases for V and 3 bases for J; bases not matched to a gene: 1. In germline, CDR1 is ENHRY, CDR2 SYGVKD. This CDR3 spans 16 amino acids. Written as DNA, the CDR3 is TGTGCCATCAGTGAGTCGACTAGCGGGGGAACAGATACGCAGTATTTT. Protein product: CAISESTSGGTDTQYF.

The chain joins TRBV5-5 to TRBJ2-1; TRBD2 matches 7 bases. Germline V gene lookup returns CDR1 SGHKS and CDR2 YYEKEE (reference sequence). The CDR3 is made up of 15 amino acids. V shed 0 bases and J 9 bases; nucleotides not matched to a gene: 9. CDR3 sequence reads: CASSLAWGRAREQFF. CDR3 coding DNA: TGTGCCAGCAGCTTGGCCTGGGGGAGGGCCCGTGAGCAGTTCTTC.

This clone appeared once. This rearrangement joins TRBV4-3 to TRBJ2-2, with no clear D. The V gene lost 1 base and the J gene lost 4 bases, with 7 bases spanning the gap. CDR1 and CDR2 (germline): LGHNA, YSLEER. The CDR3 sequence is 14 residues long. Here the CDR3 reads CASSQGPLTGELFF. DNA for the CDR3: TGCGCCAGCAGCCAAGGGCCGCTCACCGGGGAGCTGTTTTTT.

The chain has TRBV27 and TRBJ2-5; 9 bases align to TRBD2. Germline CDR1 is MNHEY and CDR2 is SMNVEV (reference sequence). With V trimmed by 3 bases and J by 3 bases, 5 bases remained unmatched. CDR3 size: 15 residues. Here the CDR3 reads CASSFGGRAKETQYF. The CDR3 DNA reads as TGTGCCAGCAGTTTTGGCGGGAGGGCCAAAGAGACCCAGTACTTC.

CDR3 protein: CASSYISQGPIYGYTF. In DNA, the CDR3 is TGTGCCAGCAGTTACATATCGCAGGGGCCTATCTATGGCTACACCTTC. The chain uses TRBV27 and TRBJ1-2; D is possibly TRBD1 (6 bases). The V gene's germline CDR1 is MNHEY and CDR2 SMNVEV (reference sequence). V was clipped by 4 bases and J by 4 bases, with 19 bases between them. The CDR3 totals 16 residues.

V and J are TRBV7-2 and TRBJ2-7; 7 positions agree with TRBD2. Germline CDR1 SGHTA, CDR2 FQGNSA. This CDR3 has 16 residues. J gave up 3 bases and V 4 bases, and 12 bases lay outside the gene matches. The chain's CDR3 is CASSSHFPGGSYEQYF. For the CDR3, the DNA is TGTGCCAGCAGCTCCCACTTCCCCGGCGGGAGCTACGAGCAGTACTTC.